The source of this T cell receptor (beta chain) is a study of cytomegalovirus exposure and HLA in healthy donors. PCR involved 60 Vbeta and 13 Jbeta primers. Repertoires were generated with immunoSEQ multiplex PCR, while TCRdb's copy carries only in-frame clones and drops some. This table has some 110,000 clones, about two thirds appearing once. The CDR3 is 16 residues long. Germline V CDR1 and CDR2: SGDLS, YYNGEE. The V segment lost 0 bases and the J segment 2 bases; nucleotides outside the gene matches: 3. The sequence derives from a boy aged 5 to 17 in good health and CMV-seronegative. The sample taken for sequencing was PBMCs. The J gene is TRBJ2-1, the V gene TRBV9; TRBD1 aligns across 9 bases. The CDR3 region is CASSVVGQGAYNEQFF. CDR3 nucleotides: TGTGCCAGCAGCGTAGTGGGACAGGGAGCCTACAATGAGCAGTTCTTC.